This TCR beta chain was identified during a study of T cells in Graves' hyperthyroidism and ophthalmopathy. Study summary: The initial diagnosis was the point when peripheral blood was collected, ahead of any treatment. The study, taken as a whole, reports: Ophthalmopathy was predicted by the model a median of about 6.5 months ahead of onset.

A word on this clonotype: As yet, its antigen is unknown.

This CDR3 contains 15 residues. V dropped 3 bases and J dropped 7; count of bases not matched to a gene: 7. Patients were excluded for uncontrolled infection, other autoimmune disease, pregnancy or lactation. What was amplified from RNA transcripts were TCR beta CDR3 regions. First-round RT-PCR targeting the TCR CDR3 was performed with the HTBI primer set. TCRdb independently ran MiXCR on the multiplex PCR reads; one entry per CDR3 protein. This table holds under 350,000 distinct CDR3 sequences, less than 30% found once. The sequence came from a man between 40 and 49 years old with Graves' hyperthyroidism that later progressed to Graves' ophthalmopathy. The sample was blood. V is TRBV12-3 or TRBV12-4 and J is TRBJ2-5; 11 bases are a match to TRBD2. The CDR3 DNA follows: TGTGCCAGCAGTTTGGGGACTAGCGGTCCTTGGACCCAGTACTTC. This codes for CASSLGTSGPWTQYF.